This T cell receptor (beta chain) is drawn from a study of post-analysis software for immune sequencing data. Study outcomes and limitations: Samples from one preparation batch, clustered by F measure, grouped strongly together. Five or six TRBV segments, TRBV5-6, TRBV5-1 and TRBV20-1 among them, were found more frequent in patients than controls.

Built from TCR beta cDNA, the libraries had unique molecular identifiers in them. TCRdb itself ran the PCR reads through MiXCR, one entry per CDR3 protein. Of about 430,000 distinct CDR3 sequences in the sample, less than 40% were seen once. V lost 1 base and J 12 bases, leaving 16 bases between the germline ends. CDR3 length equals 14 residues. The germline CDR1 and CDR2 sequences are SGHTA and FQGNSA. About this clonotype: As yet, its antigen is unknown.

The sample was blood. The chain is built from TRBV7-2 and TRBJ2-1; D gene uncertain. This receptor was obtained from a girl aged 2 to 9 with multiple sclerosis. CDR3 amino acids: CASSLVFQNSAQFF. In DNA, the CDR3 is TGTGCCAGCAGCTTAGTTTTCCAGAACTCAGCGCAGTTCTTC. The complete variable domain, with remaining parts taken from reference TRBV7-2 and TRBJ2-1, reads GAGVSQSPSNKVTEKGKDVELRCDPISGHTALYWYRQSLGQGLEFLIYFQGNSAPDKSGLPSDRFSAERTGGSVSTLTIQRTQQEDSAVYLCASSLVFQNSAQFFGPGTRLTVL.